This TCR beta chain originates from a study of blood T cell repertoires in COVID-19 (dated by TCRdb to the early 2020s). Some background on the complete study: Samples from collaborators originated in the United States, Italy and Spain and spanned both the acute and convalescent phases of COVID-19. The prospective study material was composed of cDNA or gDNA derived from T cells, B-cell-depleted T cells, or PBMCs. Subjects who had been exposed to COVID-19, were actively infected with it, or had recovered from it provided the deeply sampled blood TCRbeta repertoires that made up the dataset. A freely available public database, intended as a resource for researchers studying the immune response to SARS-CoV-2, is where the repertoires were released. Samples came from the ongoing ImmuneRACE study (first 160 participants) plus 1,254 subjects from 6 global collaborators. The sample metadata nearly always contained a de-identified subject ID, COVID-19 status, age in years and sex. HLA class I and class II types, where available, came from metadata supplied by the sample provider rather than from assay-based typing.

Points the paper makes about the study in general: The quantity of clinical and demographic metadata differed by source and by participant and was supplied without curation.

TCRbeta CDR3 regions were amplified from genomic DNA using the immunoSEQ Assay, a bias-controlled multiplex PCR. For the original study's pipeline: Within the assay, amplification of reference gene primers was used to estimate how many nucleated cells each sample contained. Sequence reads were collapsed and filtered to measure the absolute abundance of every unique TCRbeta CDR3 rearrangement. For each sample, productive Simpson clonality was calculated as the square root of Simpson's diversity index across productive rearrangements. What TCRdb holds here is the immuneACCESS table cut down to in-frame rearrangements. Part of the clones is not present; checked against another copy, under half of the missing clones reflect an unresolved V gene, and the others are unexplained. That table furnishes V, J and clone size, whereas the DNA furnished D and trimming. This sample gives 300,000 to 350,000 clones in total; more than 90% of them show up just once. Roughly 3.9% of the sample comes from the top ten.

V is cut by 3 bases and J by 7 bases, and the space between the germline ends is 18 bases. Measured from the cysteine to the phenylalanine, the CDR3 is 16 residues long. Kept here is only the CDR3 DNA, which spans 48 bases and is read in frame from base 1. The germline V gene yields LGHNA for CDR1 and YNFKEQ for CDR2. Participants in the prospective study were enrolled through a virtual design, were aged roughly 18 to 90 years, and lived in under 25 United States geographic areas. In the prospective study, participants were assigned to cohorts based on the clinical history participants reported in a screening survey and a study questionnaire. Exposed participants had been in contact, within 2 weeks of entering the study, with a person who had a PCR-confirmed or clinician-diagnosed case of COVID-19. Mobile phlebotomists in the prospective study collected whole blood, serum and a nasopharyngeal or oropharyngeal swab from every participant. Prospective study participants could optionally give additional blood draws and questionnaires over an approximately two-month period. Blood samples from the prospective study were shipped frozen or at room temperature prior to DNA extraction.

In this sample, this clone turned up once. Its antigen is not yet known. No clone much larger than this one lies a single base away; base qualities are absent. Sample: PBMCs or T cells enriched from blood (not recorded which). This clonotype originated in a woman under 40 who had been exposed to COVID-19. The chain employs TRBV4-2 and TRBJ2-2, and TRBD2 may be the D gene, going by 5 matching bases. CDR3 sequence: CASSQLASGRDGELFF. The nucleotide sequence reads as follows: TGTGCCAGCAGCCAGCTAGCCAGCGGTCGTGACGGGGAGCTGTTTTTT.